The rows below give T cell receptor beta chains drawn from one sample of a study of T cell responses to AZD1222 COVID-19 vaccine. Using immunoSEQ multiplex PCR, the repertoire was profiled, and TCRdb retains in-frame clones only, with some absent. The table includes around 130,000 clones, more than 70% detected once. The material was peripheral blood, obtained on day 0 of AZD1222 vaccination. The source of these receptors is an adult in good health. CDR3s include the opening cysteine and the closing phenylalanine or tryptophan. Each record gives: J gene, D gene, clone size, V gene, CDR3 DNA, CDR3 protein. A D gene is named only where the DNA matches it firmly. Some rows mark clone size as missing; the rest say once, few, many or name a class of expanded clone.

j_call: TRBJ1-6; d_call: NA; clone_size: NA; v_call: TRBV11-2; cdr3_nt: TGTGCCAGCAGCTTAGATGCTGCGCTCCACTTT; cdr3_aa: CASSLDAALHF
j_call: TRBJ1-1; d_call: TRBD1; clone_size: NA; v_call: TRBV3-1/TRBV3-2; cdr3_nt: TGTGCCAGCAGCCAAGATCTTACATGGACAGGGGGTGCTTTCTTT; cdr3_aa: CASSQDLTWTGGAFF
j_call: TRBJ2-3; d_call: NA; clone_size: once; v_call: TRBV18; cdr3_nt: TGTGCCAGCTCACCTCCGGGAGCGAGAGATACGCAGTATTTT; cdr3_aa: CASSPPGARDTQYF
j_call: TRBJ2-1; d_call: TRBD2; clone_size: NA; v_call: TRBV7-2; cdr3_nt: TGTGCCAGCGGGACTAGCGGGAGTAAGGAGCAGTTCTTC; cdr3_aa: CASGTSGSKEQFF
j_call: TRBJ1-1; d_call: NA; clone_size: NA; v_call: TRBV7-3; cdr3_nt: TGTGCCAGCAGCTTAAAACCTCTGGGGGAGGGTGGGGTTACTGAAGCTTTCTTT; cdr3_aa: CASSLKPLGEGGVTEAFF
j_call: TRBJ2-7; d_call: NA; clone_size: NA; v_call: TRBV27; cdr3_nt: TGTGCCAGCCGGCGAGACAGAGCCTACGAGCAGTACTTC; cdr3_aa: CASRRDRAYEQYF
j_call: TRBJ1-3; d_call: TRBD1; clone_size: NA; v_call: TRBV9; cdr3_nt: TGTGCCAGCAGCGTAGAGGGACAGGGGACCGGAAACACCATATATTTT; cdr3_aa: CASSVEGQGTGNTIYF
j_call: TRBJ1-2; d_call: NA; clone_size: NA; v_call: TRBV12-3/TRBV12-4; cdr3_nt: TGTGCCAGCAGTCTCGGACAGGGCTACACCTTC; cdr3_aa: CASSLGQGYTF
j_call: TRBJ1-2; d_call: NA; clone_size: NA; v_call: TRBV10-3; cdr3_nt: TGTGCCATCAGTGCCGGGTCGGAGGGAGGCGGCTACACCTTC; cdr3_aa: CAISAGSEGGGYTF
j_call: TRBJ2-1; d_call: NA; clone_size: NA; v_call: TRBV7-9; cdr3_nt: TGTGCCAGCAGCCTATCAAAAAACAATGAGCAGTTCTTC; cdr3_aa: CASSLSKNNEQFF
j_call: TRBJ2-3; d_call: NA; clone_size: NA; v_call: TRBV7-9; cdr3_nt: TGTGCCAGCAGACTAAACCAGAATACGCAGTATTTT; cdr3_aa: CASRLNQNTQYF
j_call: TRBJ2-2; d_call: NA; clone_size: NA; v_call: TRBV11-3; cdr3_nt: TGTGCCAGCAGCTTCCGGGGGCCCACCGGGGAGCTGTTTTTT; cdr3_aa: CASSFRGPTGELFF
j_call: TRBJ1-1; d_call: NA; clone_size: NA; v_call: TRBV21-1; cdr3_nt: TGTGCCAGCAACAGGACAGGAAAGAACACTGAAGCTTTCTTT; cdr3_aa: CASNRTGKNTEAFF
j_call: TRBJ1-5; d_call: NA; clone_size: NA; v_call: TRBV19; cdr3_nt: TGTGCCAGTAGTACGAGGACGCCAGGATTACTAAGCAATCAGCCCCAGCATTTT; cdr3_aa: CASSTRTPGLLSNQPQHF
j_call: TRBJ2-1; d_call: NA; clone_size: NA; v_call: TRBV5-1; cdr3_nt: TGCGCCAGCAGCCTGGACGGGTCCTACAATGAGCAGTTCTTC; cdr3_aa: CASSLDGSYNEQFF
j_call: TRBJ2-3; d_call: TRBD1; clone_size: NA; v_call: TRBV7-2; cdr3_nt: TGTGCCAGCAGCCCCAGGGGGCGGTTGGAGGTAGATACGCAGTATTTT; cdr3_aa: CASSPRGRLEVDTQYF
j_call: TRBJ1-1; d_call: NA; clone_size: NA; v_call: TRBV4-1; cdr3_nt: TGCGCCAGCAGCAAAAACACTGAAGCTTTCTTT; cdr3_aa: CASSKNTEAFF
j_call: TRBJ2-1; d_call: NA; clone_size: NA; v_call: TRBV7-9; cdr3_nt: TGTGCCAGCAGCTTATCGGGAGTGGGGGGCTCTGAGCAGTTCTTC; cdr3_aa: CASSLSGVGGSEQFF
j_call: TRBJ1-6; d_call: NA; clone_size: NA; v_call: TRBV10-1; cdr3_nt: TGCGCCAGCAGTGAGGGCCTCTCGACGGGCCTCCACTTT; cdr3_aa: CASSEGLSTGLHF
j_call: TRBJ1-4; d_call: NA; clone_size: NA; v_call: TRBV7-9; cdr3_nt: TGTGCCAGCAGCTTTAATGAAAAACTGTTTTTT; cdr3_aa: CASSFNEKLFF
j_call: TRBJ1-4; d_call: TRBD1; clone_size: NA; v_call: TRBV7-9; cdr3_nt: TGTGCCAGCAGCCCCCGGGACAGGGGGCTCCTTGCAACTAATGAAAAACTGTTTTTT; cdr3_aa: CASSPRDRGLLATNEKLFF
j_call: TRBJ2-7; d_call: NA; clone_size: once; v_call: TRBV13; cdr3_nt: TGTGCCAGCAGCCCCCGGGACGGCACCTACGAGCAGTACTTC; cdr3_aa: CASSPRDGTYEQYF
j_call: TRBJ2-7; d_call: NA; clone_size: once; v_call: TRBV6-5; cdr3_nt: TGTGCCAGCAGTTACGGCGTCTGGTCCTACGAGCAGTACTTC; cdr3_aa: CASSYGVWSYEQYF
j_call: TRBJ2-2; d_call: TRBD2; clone_size: NA; v_call: TRBV7-6; cdr3_nt: TGTGCCAGCAGCTACGGGACTAGCGGGAGCACCGGGGAGCTGTTTTTT; cdr3_aa: CASSYGTSGSTGELFF
j_call: TRBJ1-3; d_call: TRBD1; clone_size: NA; v_call: TRBV3-1/TRBV3-2; cdr3_nt: TGTGCCAGCAGCCAATTACCGACAGGGTTGAGAAACACCATATATTTT; cdr3_aa: CASSQLPTGLRNTIYF
j_call: TRBJ1-5; d_call: NA; clone_size: NA; v_call: TRBV10-2; cdr3_nt: TGCGCCAGCAGCACGGGGAATCAGCCCCAGCATTTT; cdr3_aa: CASSTGNQPQHF
j_call: TRBJ2-5; d_call: NA; clone_size: NA; v_call: TRBV24-1; cdr3_nt: TGTGCCACCAGTGATTTCCCTGACTCGATCCCCCAAGAGACCCAGTACTTC; cdr3_aa: CATSDFPDSIPQETQYF
j_call: TRBJ2-5; d_call: NA; clone_size: NA; v_call: TRBV7-8; cdr3_nt: TGTGCCAGCAGCTTACGAACCCAAGAGACCCAGTACTTC; cdr3_aa: CASSLRTQETQYF
j_call: TRBJ2-2; d_call: TRBD2; clone_size: NA; v_call: TRBV7-3; cdr3_nt: TGTGCCAGCAGCTTAACTGGTAGCGGGGAAACCGGGGAGCTGTTTTTT; cdr3_aa: CASSLTGSGETGELFF
j_call: TRBJ2-1; d_call: NA; clone_size: NA; v_call: TRBV7-2; cdr3_nt: TGTGCCAGCAGCCTAGATAATGGTCAACGTTACAATGAGCAGTTCTTC; cdr3_aa: CASSLDNGQRYNEQFF
j_call: TRBJ2-3; d_call: TRBD1; clone_size: NA; v_call: TRBV6-2/TRBV6-3; cdr3_nt: TGTGCCAGCAGTTACAGGACCACAGGGGAAATGATAACAGATACGCAGTATTTT; cdr3_aa: CASSYRTTGEMITDTQYF
j_call: TRBJ2-5; d_call: TRBD2; clone_size: NA; v_call: TRBV7-3; cdr3_nt: TGTGCCAGCAGCTGGGGGGGTCGGCAAGAGACCCAGTACTTC; cdr3_aa: CASSWGGRQETQYF
j_call: TRBJ2-7; d_call: NA; clone_size: NA; v_call: TRBV27; cdr3_nt: TGTGCCAGCACCCGAACGGCAGTCTCCTACGAGCAGTACTTC; cdr3_aa: CASTRTAVSYEQYF
j_call: TRBJ2-7; d_call: NA; clone_size: NA; v_call: TRBV6-5; cdr3_nt: TGTGCCAGCAGTTACGGGCGGGGCCACGAGCAGTACTTC; cdr3_aa: CASSYGRGHEQYF